These 4 T cell receptor beta chains came from one sample sequenced in a study of metastatic and nonmetastatic thyroid tumors. MiXCR re-clonotyped the PCR reads for TCRdb. This table has some 30,000 clones, about 20% appearing once. Thyroid surgery was performed in patients who had received no treatment beforehand. Sequencing was done on a sample of blood. The receptors originated from a female donor with papillary thyroid cancer or a benign thyroid nodule (not recorded which). Some clones in this sample may be carry-over from other donors' samples.

This clone came up many times. The chain links TRBV28 to TRBJ2-7; no firm D call. There are 14 residues in the CDR3. V lost 2 bases, J lost 3 bases, and 11 bases lay in between. Germline CDR1 reads MDHEN; CDR2 reads SYDVKM. The CDR3, as DNA: TGTGCCAGCAGTTTAATTAGCAGTATCTACGAGCAGTACTTC. As protein: CASSLISSIYEQYF.

This clone was seen repeatedly, ten times or more. J is TRBJ2-1 and V is TRBV9; the D gene is possibly TRBD2 (6 bases). Germline values: CDR1 SGDLS, CDR2 YYNGEE. Trimming left V 1 base short and J 3 bases short, with 20 bases between. This CDR3 contains 18 residues. CDR3 DNA sequence: TGTGCCAGCAGCGTAACTATAGCTGGCGGGGTAAGCTACAATGAGCAGTTCTTC. This codes for CASSVTIAGGVSYNEQFF.

The chain has TRBV19 and TRBJ2-5, with 7 positions matching TRBD1. The CDR3 is 11 amino acids. CDR1 is LNHDA, CDR2 SQIVND, per germline (reference sequence). Trimming at V came to 11 bases and at J to 2 bases, leaving 2 bases not matched to a gene. CDR3 sequence: CASGQQETQYF. CDR3 bases: TGTGCCTCGGGACAGCAAGAGACCCAGTACTTC. The variable domain in full, completed from reference TRBV19 and TRBJ2-5, reads DGGITQSPKYLFRKEGQNVTLSCEQNLNHDAMYWYRQDPGQGLRLIYYSQIVNDFQKGDIAEGYSVSREKKESFPLTVTSAQKNPTAFYLCASGQQETQYFGPGTRLLVL.

This clone was picked up many times. The chain links TRBV30 to TRBJ2-5, with D tentatively TRBD2 (5 bases). From germline, CDR1 is GTSNPN and CDR2 SVGIG (reference sequence). The germline V and J ends were trimmed by 2 bases and 2 bases, with 15 bases remaining between them. This CDR3 comprises 15 residues. The CDR3 bases are TGTGCCTGGAGTCGGTCGGCAGGCGGGCAAGAGACCCAGTACTTC. Encoded protein: CAWSRSAGGQETQYF.